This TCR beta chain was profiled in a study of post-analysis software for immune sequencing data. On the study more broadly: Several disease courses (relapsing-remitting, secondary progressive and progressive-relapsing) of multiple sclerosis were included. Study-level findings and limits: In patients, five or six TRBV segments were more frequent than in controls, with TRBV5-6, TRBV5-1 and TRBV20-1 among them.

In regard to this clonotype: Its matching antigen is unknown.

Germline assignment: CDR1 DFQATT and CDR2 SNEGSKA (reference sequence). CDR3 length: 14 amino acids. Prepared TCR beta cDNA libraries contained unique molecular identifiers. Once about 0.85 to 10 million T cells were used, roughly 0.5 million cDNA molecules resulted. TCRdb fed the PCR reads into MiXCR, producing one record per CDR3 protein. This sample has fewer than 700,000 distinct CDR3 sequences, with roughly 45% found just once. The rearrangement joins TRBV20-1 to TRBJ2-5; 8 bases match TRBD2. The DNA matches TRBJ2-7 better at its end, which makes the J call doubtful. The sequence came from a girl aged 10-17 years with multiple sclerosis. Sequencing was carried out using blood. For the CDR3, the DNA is TGCAGTGCCACCCCAGCGGGAGCCCCCTACGAGCAGTACTTC. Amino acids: CSATPAGAPYEQYF.